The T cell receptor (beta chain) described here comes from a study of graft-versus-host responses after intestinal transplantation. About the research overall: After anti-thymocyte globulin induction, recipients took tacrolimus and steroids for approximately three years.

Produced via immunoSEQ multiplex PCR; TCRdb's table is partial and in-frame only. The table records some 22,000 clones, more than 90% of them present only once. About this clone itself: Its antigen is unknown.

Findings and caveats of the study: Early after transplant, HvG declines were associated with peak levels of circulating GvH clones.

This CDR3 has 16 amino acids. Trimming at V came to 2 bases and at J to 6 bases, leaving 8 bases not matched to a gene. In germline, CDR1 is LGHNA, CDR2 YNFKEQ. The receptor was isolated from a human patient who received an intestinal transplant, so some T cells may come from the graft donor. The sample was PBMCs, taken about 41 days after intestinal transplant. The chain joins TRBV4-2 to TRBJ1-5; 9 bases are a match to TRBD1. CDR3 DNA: TGTGCCAGCAGCCAACACTCGGGACAGGGTGTTCAGCCCCAGCATTTT. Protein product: CASSQHSGQGVQPQHF.